This entry lists 13 T cell receptor beta chains sequenced from one sample in a study of T-cell reconstitution after alpha-beta-depleted transplantation in children. It was with unique molecular identifiers that the TCRbeta library was prepared. TCRdb itself ran the PCR reads through MiXCR, one entry per CDR3 protein. The sample holds roughly 340,000 distinct CDR3 sequences, 15% to 20% seen once. The sample consisted of PBMCs, mostly from graft donor cells, taken 360 days after TCRalphabeta/CD19-depleted stem cell transplant. These receptors came from a male patient aged 2 to 10 who had a stem cell transplant for acute lymphoblastic leukemia, so the T cells may come from the graft donor.

This clonotype has a count of ten or more. J is TRBJ2-3 and V is TRBV25-1, with D perhaps TRBD1 (6 bases). V lost 3 bases, J lost 2 bases, and 12 bases lay in between. The length of the CDR3 is 15 residues. Germline lookup yields CDR1 MGHDK and CDR2 SYGVNS. The CDR3 DNA follows: TGTGCCAGCAGTGAGACAGGCCCCCTCACAGATACGCAGTATTTT. As protein: CASSETGPLTDTQYF. The whole variable domain, filled in from reference TRBV25-1 and TRBJ2-3, reads EADIYQTPRYLVIGTGKKITLECSQTMGHDKMYWYQQDPGMELHLIHYSYGVNSTEKGDLSSESTVSRIRTEHFPLTLESARPSHTSQYLCASSETGPLTDTQYFGPGTRLTVL.

This clonotype showed up many times. This rearrangement joins TRBV20-1 to TRBJ2-1; TRBD2 matches at 13 bases. The germline CDR1 and CDR2 sequences are DFQATT and SNEGSKA (reference sequence). CDR3 length: 14 amino acids. V trimming: 3 bases; J trimming: 8 bases; junction bases outside the gene matches: 4. In DNA form, the CDR3 reads TGCAGTGCTAGCGGGACTAGCGGGATCCATGAGCAGTTCTTC. Translation gives CSASGTSGIHEQFF.

This chain links TRBV27 with TRBJ2-5; D remains unclear. CDR3 size: 15 residues. Germline V gene sequence: CDR1 MNHEY, CDR2 SMNVEV (reference sequence). V lost 5 bases to trimming and J lost 5 bases, with 18 bases between them. The CDR3 here is CASSAAWLGGETQYF. CDR3 in DNA: TGTGCCAGCAGTGCGGCCTGGCTAGGTGGTGAGACCCAGTACTTC.

The chain uses TRBV10-3 and TRBJ2-5; 11 bases map to TRBD2. The CDR3 contains 16 residues. Per the germline V gene, CDR1 is ENHRY and CDR2 is SYGVKD. Trimming at V came to 8 bases and at J to 7 bases, leaving 15 bases not matched to a gene. The CDR3 DNA follows: TGTGCCATCGGCCTTACTAGCGGGAGTATTGGGGGGACCCAGTACTTC. As protein: CAIGLTSGSIGGTQYF.

This clonotype was counted between two and nine times. V and J are TRBV12-3 or TRBV12-4 and TRBJ2-3; possibly TRBD1 or TRBD2 for D (5 bases each). V was cut by 3 bases and J by 0 bases, with 10 bases left in between. The CDR3 sequence is 15 residues long. DNA for the CDR3: TGTGCCAGCAGTTTTGGGGGTTCTAGCACAGATACGCAGTATTTT. Its translation is CASSFGGSSTDTQYF.

This clonotype was counted a few times. This chain connects TRBV4-1 to TRBJ2-7, with 10 bases matching TRBD1. The CDR3 runs to 18 residues. Per germline, CDR1 MGHRA and CDR2 YSYEKL. The V segment lost 3 bases and the J segment 6 bases; nucleotides outside the gene matches: 17. The CDR3 DNA follows: TGCGCCAGCAGCCAGACTCCGGTGGGACAGGGGTATCAAGGCGAGCAGTACTTC. Protein product: CASSQTPVGQGYQGEQYF.

This clonotype appeared a few times. This chain uses TRBV7-9 with TRBJ2-3, with no clear D. Germline V gives CDR1 SEHNR, CDR2 FQNEAQ (reference sequence). CDR3 length: 12 amino acids. Trimming pared 4 bases from V and 3 bases from J, leaving 5 bases between. The CDR3 nucleotides read TGTGCCAGCAGCTCCATAACAGATACGCAGTATTTT. Encoded protein: CASSSITDTQYF.

The chain has TRBV12-3 or TRBV12-4 and TRBJ2-1; the match to TRBD1 covers 7 bases. The CDR3 runs to 15 residues. V was clipped by 7 bases and J by 7 bases; unmatched bases: 13. CDR3 nucleotide sequence: TGTGCCAGCATCCTTGACAGGGTGAGGTGGAATGAGCAGTTCTTC. Its translation is CASILDRVRWNEQFF.

A few counts support this clonotype. This sequence joins TRBV7-9 and TRBJ2-3, with D uncertain. Germline V gene data show CDR1 as SEHNR and CDR2 as FQNEAQ (reference sequence). The CDR3 runs to 12 residues. V was pared by 8 bases and J by 1 base, with 7 bases between. As DNA, the CDR3 is TGTGCCAGCGGCCCCGGCACAGATACGCAGTATTTT. It is translated as CASGPGTDTQYF.

J is TRBJ2-1 and V is TRBV11-2, with TRBD1 matching 8 bases. The CDR3 covers 18 residues. V gave up 2 bases and J gave up 5 bases; unmatched junction bases: 14. CDR1 and CDR2 (germline): SGHAT, FQNNGV. The CDR3 region has the DNA TGTGCCAGCAGCTTATTCCCACGACGGGACAGGATGAACAATGAGCAGTTCTTC. The encoded protein is CASSLFPRRDRMNNEQFF.

This clonotype has a count of ten or more. This chain uses TRBV20-1 with TRBJ2-1; a weak D match, TRBD2 (6 bases). Trimming took off 3 bases at V and 3 bases at J, with 18 bases between the two ends. Looked up from germline, CDR1 is DFQATT and CDR2 is SNEGSKA (reference sequence). The CDR3 is 16 amino acids. CDR3 DNA: TGCAGTGCTAGCCCCTGGGGGGACCCCAGCTACAATGAGCAGTTCTTC. Its translation is CSASPWGDPSYNEQFF.

The gene calls are TRBV4-2 and TRBJ2-3; perhaps D is TRBD1 or TRBD2 (5 bases each). Germline CDR1 reads LGHNA; CDR2 reads YNFKEQ. Trimming took 0 bases from V and 2 from J, leaving 12 bases between them. The length of the CDR3 is 16 residues. Written as DNA, the CDR3 is TGTGCCAGCAGCCAAGAGAGGGGCCCTTACACAGATACGCAGTATTTT. This translates into CASSQERGPYTDTQYF.

The J gene is TRBJ2-1, the V gene TRBV5-1, with a tentative D call TRBD2 (5 bases). The germline V gene encodes CDR1 SGHRS and CDR2 YFSETQ. The ends were cut back, 0 bases at V and 2 bases at J, with 12 bases in the middle. This CDR3 spans 16 amino acids. CDR3 sequence: CASSLGAGITYNEQFF. The CDR3 DNA reads as TGCGCCAGCAGCTTGGGGGCGGGTATAACCTACAATGAGCAGTTCTTC.